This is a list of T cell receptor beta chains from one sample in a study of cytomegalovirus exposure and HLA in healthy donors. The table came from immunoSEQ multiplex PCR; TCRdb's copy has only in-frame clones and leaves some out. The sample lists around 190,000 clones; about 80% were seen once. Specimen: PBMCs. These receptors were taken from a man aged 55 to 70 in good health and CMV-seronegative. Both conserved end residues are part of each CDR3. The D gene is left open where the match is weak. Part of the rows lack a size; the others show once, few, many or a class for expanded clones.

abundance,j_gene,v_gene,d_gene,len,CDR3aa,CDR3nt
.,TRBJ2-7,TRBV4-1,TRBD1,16,CASSQGATGVRREQYF,TGCGCCAGCAGCCAGGGAGCCACAGGGGTGAGAAGGGAGCAGTACTTC
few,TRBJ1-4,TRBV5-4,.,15,CASSKDGIPNEKLFF,TGTGCCAGCAGCAAGGACGGGATCCCCAATGAAAAACTGTTTTTT
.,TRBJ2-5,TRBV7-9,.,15,CASSLGAGYQETQYF,TGTGCCAGCAGCTTAGGCGCAGGATACCAAGAGACCCAGTACTTC
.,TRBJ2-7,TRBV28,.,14,CASSPGQFIYEQYF,TGTGCCAGCAGTCCAGGACAGTTTATCTACGAGCAGTACTTC
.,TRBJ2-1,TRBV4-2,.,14,CASSLQAPVNEQFF,TGTGCCAGCAGCCTCCAGGCGCCAGTCAATGAGCAGTTCTTC
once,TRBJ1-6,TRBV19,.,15,CASSWQGSPDSPLHF,TGTGCCAGTAGTTGGCAGGGGTCTCCTGATTCACCCCTCCACTTT
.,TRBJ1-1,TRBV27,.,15,CASQEEPRLNTEAFF,TGTGCCAGTCAAGAAGAACCTAGGTTGAACACTGAAGCTTTCTTT
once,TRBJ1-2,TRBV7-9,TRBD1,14,CASSLAGTGSGYTF,TGTGCCAGCAGCTTGGCCGGGACAGGGAGCGGCTACACCTTC
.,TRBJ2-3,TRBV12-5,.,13,CASGTSERSLQYF,TGTGCTAGTGGAACCTCGGAGCGGTCCCTCCAGTATTTT
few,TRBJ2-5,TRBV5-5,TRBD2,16,CASSSGTSGGRETQYF,TGTGCCAGCAGCAGCGGGACTAGCGGGGGCAGGGAGACCCAGTACTTC
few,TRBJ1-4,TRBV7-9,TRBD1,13,CANTGTENEKLFF,TGTGCCAACACCGGGACAGAAAATGAAAAACTGTTTTTT
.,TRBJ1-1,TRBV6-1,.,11,CASSGTPKAFF,TGTGCCAGCAGTGGGACACCAAAAGCTTTCTTT
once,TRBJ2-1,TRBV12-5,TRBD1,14,CASVPDREINEQFF,TGTGCTAGTGTCCCGGACAGGGAAATAAATGAGCAGTTCTTC
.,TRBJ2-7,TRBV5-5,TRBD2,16,CASSLESSGRLYEQYF,TGTGCCAGCAGCTTGGAGTCTAGCGGGAGGCTTTACGAGCAGTACTTC
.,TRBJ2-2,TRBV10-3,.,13,CAISGRGSGELFF,TGTGCCATCAGTGGACGGGGGTCCGGGGAGCTGTTTTTT
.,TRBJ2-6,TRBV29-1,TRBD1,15,CSVGQGPSGANVLTF,TGCAGCGTCGGACAGGGACCCTCTGGGGCCAACGTCCTGACTTTC
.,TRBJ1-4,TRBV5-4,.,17,CASSLAPNSRDVEKLFF,TGTGCCAGCAGCTTGGCTCCTAATAGCAGAGACGTTGAAAAACTGTTTTTT
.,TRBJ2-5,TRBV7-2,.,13,CASSPTYQETQYF,TGTGCCAGCAGCCCCACTTACCAAGAGACCCAGTACTTC
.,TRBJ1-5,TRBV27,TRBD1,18,CASSFSTRQGYSNQPQHF,TGTGCCAGCAGTTTCTCCACACGACAGGGTTATAGCAATCAGCCCCAGCATTTT
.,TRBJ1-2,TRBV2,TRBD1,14,CASSAETGVVGYTF,TGTGCCAGCAGTGCAGAGACAGGGGTAGTTGGCTACACCTTC
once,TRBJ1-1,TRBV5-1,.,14,CASSLSYPGTEAFF,TGCGCCAGCAGCTTGTCCTACCCCGGGACAGAAGCTTTCTTT
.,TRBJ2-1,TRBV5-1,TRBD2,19,CASSLGLAGGVPSYNEQFF,TGCGCCAGCAGCTTGGGACTAGCGGGAGGGGTCCCCTCCTACAATGAGCAGTTCTTC
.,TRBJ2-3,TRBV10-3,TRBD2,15,CAIRDSGGGRDTQYF,TGTGCCATCAGGGACTCTGGGGGGGGTAGAGATACGCAGTATTTT
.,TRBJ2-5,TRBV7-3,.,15,CASSPGQKYQETQYF,TGTGCCAGCAGCCCGGGACAAAAGTACCAAGAGACCCAGTACTTC
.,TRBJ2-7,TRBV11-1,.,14,CASSLALSGREQYF,TGTGCCAGCAGCTTAGCGCTAAGTGGGCGCGAGCAGTACTTC
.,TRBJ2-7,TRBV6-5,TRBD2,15,CASSRTSGGNYEQYF,TGTGCCAGCAGTCGGACTAGCGGGGGGAACTACGAGCAGTACTTC
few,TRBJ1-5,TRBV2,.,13,CASTSDQWEPQHF,TGTGCCAGCACCAGCGACCAATGGGAGCCCCAGCATTTT
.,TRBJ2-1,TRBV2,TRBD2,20,CASIIQLPTRGGSAYNEQFF,TGTGCCAGCATTATACAACTCCCCACACGCGGGGGGAGTGCCTACAATGAGCAGTTCTTC
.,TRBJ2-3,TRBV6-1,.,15,CASTPRGSPTDTQYF,TGTGCCAGCACCCCAAGGGGCAGCCCGACAGATACGCAGTATTTT
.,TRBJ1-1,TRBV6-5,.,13,CASSYGQNTEAFF,TGTGCCAGCAGTTACGGGCAGAACACTGAAGCTTTCTTT
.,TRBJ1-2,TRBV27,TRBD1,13,CASRLRGQDGYTF,TGTGCCAGCAGGTTGAGGGGGCAGGATGGCTACACCTTC
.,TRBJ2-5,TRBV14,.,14,CASSPFTAQGTQYF,TGTGCCAGCAGCCCCTTCACGGCCCAGGGGACCCAGTACTTC
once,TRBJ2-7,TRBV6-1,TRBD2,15,CASRKGTSEIYEQYF,TGTGCCAGCAGGAAGGGGACTAGCGAGATTTACGAGCAGTACTTC
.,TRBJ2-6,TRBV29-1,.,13,CSVAGSGANVLTF,TGCAGCGTTGCGGGGTCTGGGGCCAACGTCCTGACTTTC
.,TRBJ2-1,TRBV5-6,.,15,CASSFTPGSYNEQFF,TGTGCCAGCAGCTTTACCCCGGGTTCCTACAATGAGCAGTTCTTC
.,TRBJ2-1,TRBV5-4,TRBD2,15,CASSLEGAGWNEQFF,TGTGCCAGCAGCTTGGAAGGAGCGGGGTGGAATGAGCAGTTCTTC